The present T cell receptor (beta chain) was sequenced within a study of blood T cell repertoires in COVID-19. Germline-derived CDR1 and CDR2 are DFQATT and SNEGSKA (reference sequence). The CDR3 spans 11 residues. With 5 bases removed from V and 2 bases from J, the gap between germline ends came to 6 bases. Produced via immunoSEQ multiplex PCR; TCRdb's table is partial and in-frame only. The sample has 200,000 to 300,000 clones, roughly 90% seen once. The chain is built from TRBV20-1 and TRBJ2-5, with D uncertain. Source material: PBMCs or T cells enriched from blood (not recorded which). The sequence came from a woman aged 25-40 years who had recovered from COVID-19. The CDR3 region is CSAEQQETQYF. CDR3 in DNA: TGCAGTGCTGAACAGCAAGAGACCCAGTACTTC.